What follows are 28 T cell receptor beta chains derived from one specimen sequenced in a study of blood T cell repertoires in COVID-19. The table came from immunoSEQ multiplex PCR; TCRdb's copy has only in-frame clones and leaves some out. The table shows about 72,000 clones, with roughly 90% occurring only once. The sequencing input was peripheral blood. These receptors were obtained from a woman aged 60 to 75 with active COVID-19.

This clone was seen once. In DNA, the CDR3 is TGTGCCAGCAGCCAAGACGGTGATCGGTACAATGAGCAGTTCTTC. Amino acids: CASSQDGDRYNEQFF. The chain employs TRBV4-2 and TRBJ2-1; unclear D gene. Looked up from germline, CDR1 is LGHNA and CDR2 is YNFKEQ. Trimming cost V 0 bases and J 4 bases, with 10 bases left between them. The CDR3 is 15 residues long.

The chain has TRBV7-2 and TRBJ2-5; D is unresolved. From germline, CDR1 is SGHTA and CDR2 FQGNSA. The CDR3 runs 13 residues. Trimming removed 5 bases at V and 3 bases at J, with 10 bases between. The CDR3 nucleotides are TGTGCCAGCAGCGTTCTAATTAAAGAGACCCAGTACTTC. This translates into CASSVLIKETQYF. The full variable domain, its missing parts supplied by reference TRBV7-2 and TRBJ2-5, is GAGVSQSPSNKVTEKGKDVELRCDPISGHTALYWYRQSLGQGLEFLIYFQGNSAPDKSGLPSDRFSAERTGGSVSTLTIQRTQQEDSAVYLCASSVLIKETQYFGPGTRLLVL.

The chain combines TRBV5-1 with TRBJ2-1, with 12 positions matching TRBD2. The germline V gene has CDR1 SGHRS and CDR2 YFSETQ. This CDR3 spans 15 amino acids. V lost 2 bases to trimming and J lost 7 bases; unmatched junction nucleotides: 4. CDR3 sequence (DNA): TGCGCCAGCAGCTTACTAGCGGGAGGAAGGAATGAGCAGTTCTTC. This translates into CASSLLAGGRNEQFF.

The chain employs TRBV29-1 and TRBJ1-4; no reliable D call. Trimming removed 6 bases at V and 4 bases at J, with 15 bases between. The CDR3 contains 14 residues. Germline V gene sequence: CDR1 SQVTM, CDR2 ANQGSEA. The CDR3 DNA reads TGCAGCGTGAGGCCGGGAGGGTTTAATGAAAAACTGTTTTTT. This sequence encodes CSVRPGGFNEKLFF.

The chain links TRBV5-1 to TRBJ2-2; 8 positions match TRBD1. Trimming removed 6 bases from V and 1 base from J; junction bases left unmatched: 2. The CDR3 consists of 14 residues. The germline CDR1 and CDR2 sequences are SGHRS and YFSETQ. CDR3 DNA sequence: TGCGCCAGCAACGACAGGGGGAACACCGGGGAGCTGTTTTTT. Protein: CASNDRGNTGELFF. The whole variable domain, filled in from reference TRBV5-1 and TRBJ2-2, reads KAGVTQTPRYLIKTRGQQVTLSCSPISGHRSVSWYQQTPGQGLQFLFEYFSETQRNKGNFPGRFSGRQFSNSRSEMNVSTLELGDSALYLCASNDRGNTGELFFGEGSRLTVL.

This sequence joins TRBV15 and TRBJ2-1, with 10 bases matching TRBD1. V dropped 4 bases and J dropped 4; count of bases not matched to a gene: 4. Germline V gene sequence: CDR1 LNHNV, CDR2 YYDKDF (reference sequence). This CDR3 spans 15 amino acids. CDR3 in amino acids: CATSKRGQGYNEQFF. CDR3 DNA: TGTGCCACCAGCAAACGGGGACAGGGGTACAATGAGCAGTTCTTC.

The V and J genes are TRBV3-1 (or the pseudogene TRBV3-2) and TRBJ1-1, with 8 bases fitting TRBD1. Looked up from germline, CDR1 is LGHDT and CDR2 is YNNKEL (reference sequence). The CDR3 runs to 16 residues. The ends lost 2 bases at V and 1 base at J; junction bases unmatched: 6. CDR3 loop: CASSQSYRGRNTEAFF. In DNA form, the CDR3 reads TGTGCCAGCAGCCAATCCTACAGGGGGAGGAACACTGAAGCTTTCTTT.

The chain employs TRBV30 and TRBJ1-6, with 10 nucleotides matching TRBD1. The CDR3 is 15 amino acids. The germline gives CDR1 GTSNPN, CDR2 SVGIG (reference sequence). Unmatched junction bases numbered 1, after V lost 0 bases and J lost 5 bases. The CDR3 DNA is TGTGCCTGGAGTGTGGGGACAGGGGATAATTCACCCCTCCACTTT. This encodes CAWSVGTGDNSPLHF.

This sequence joins TRBV19 and TRBJ1-5, with D possibly TRBD1 on 6 matching bases. In germline, CDR1 is LNHDA, CDR2 SQIVND (reference sequence). Trimming left V 1 base short and J 3 bases short, with 10 bases between. This CDR3 is built from 15 residues. The CDR3: CASSIGDTPNQPQHF. The CDR3 bases are TGTGCCAGTAGTATAGGGGACACCCCCAATCAGCCCCAGCATTTT.

The chain employs TRBV7-9 and TRBJ2-3; 10 bases agree with TRBD2. Germline assignment: CDR1 SEHNR and CDR2 FQNEAQ (reference sequence). CDR3 size: 18 residues. Unmatched junction bases numbered 13, after V lost 5 bases and J lost 2 bases. The CDR3 sequence is CASSRGVTSGVVTDTQYF. The CDR3 DNA is TGTGCCAGCAGCAGGGGGGTAACTAGCGGGGTAGTCACAGATACGCAGTATTTT.

The chain joins TRBV7-6 to TRBJ2-3; 7 nucleotides match TRBD1. V gave up 5 bases and J gave up 3 bases; unmatched junction bases: 11. The length of the CDR3 is 16 residues. The germline V gene encodes CDR1 SGHVS and CDR2 FNYEAQ. CDR3 bases: TGTGCCAGCAGCCGAGGGACGGGACAGATTACAGATACGCAGTATTTT. It translates to CASSRGTGQITDTQYF. Filled out from reference TRBV7-6 and TRBJ2-3, the complete variable domain reads GAGVSQSPRYKVTKRGQDVALRCDPISGHVSLYWYRQALGQGPEFLTYFNYEAQQDKSGLPNDRFSAERPEGSISTLTIQRTEQRDSAMYRCASSRGTGQITDTQYFGPGTRLTVL.

The V gene is TRBV5-1, the J gene TRBJ2-7, with a possible D match to TRBD2 (6 bases). The CDR3 covers 14 residues. CDR1 is SGHRS, CDR2 YFSETQ, per germline. The germline V and J ends were trimmed by 7 bases and 7 bases, with 21 bases remaining between them. CDR3 DNA sequence: TGCGCCAGCTCCCAGGGAGGCTACCTTCAGGAGCAGTACTTC. It translates to CASSQGGYLQEQYF.

This chain links TRBV6-2 or TRBV6-3 with TRBJ2-3; D is undetermined. Germline values: CDR1 MNHEY, CDR2 SVGEGT. The CDR3 sequence is 14 residues long. V was cut by 5 bases and J by 2 bases, with 11 bases left in between. The CDR3 DNA is TGTGCCAGCAGTCCCCTCCGAGTCACAGATACGCAGTATTTT. Protein: CASSPLRVTDTQYF.

The V call is TRBV28, the J call TRBJ1-1; 7 bases agree with TRBD1. This CDR3 is 15 amino acids long. The germline V gene has CDR1 MDHEN and CDR2 SYDVKM. The J segment lost 0 bases and the V segment lost 4 bases, leaving 5 bases of the junction unmatched. The CDR3 sequence is CASSWATGMNTEAFF. The CDR3 DNA reads TGTGCCAGCAGTTGGGCGACAGGGATGAACACTGAAGCTTTCTTT. Filled out from reference TRBV28 and TRBJ1-1, the complete variable domain reads DVKVTQSSRYLVKRTGEKVFLECVQDMDHENMFWYRQDPGLGLRLIYFSYDVKMKEKGDIPEGYSVSREKKERFSLILESASTNQTSMYLCASSWATGMNTEAFFGQGTRLTVV.

The rearrangement uses TRBV4-2 and TRBJ1-2; D gene uncertain. Germline loops: CDR1 LGHNA, CDR2 YNFKEQ. The CDR3 consists of 16 residues. V lost 0 bases and J 8 bases, leaving 19 bases between the germline ends. The CDR3 here is CASSQDSRGWAVGYTF. The CDR3 nucleotides are TGTGCCAGCAGCCAAGATTCACGGGGATGGGCTGTCGGCTACACCTTC.

The rearrangement joins TRBV5-4 to TRBJ2-3, with no clear D. The CDR3 has 14 amino acids. Germline loops: CDR1 SGHNT, CDR2 YYREEE (reference sequence). V was trimmed by 2 bases and J by 2 bases, leaving 9 bases between them. CDR3 region: CASSLVQYTDTQYF. The CDR3 DNA reads as TGTGCCAGCAGCTTAGTGCAGTACACAGATACGCAGTATTTT.

The chain recombines TRBV2 with TRBJ1-2; 7 nucleotides agree with TRBD1. The ends lost 9 bases at V and 2 bases at J; junction bases unmatched: 6. CDR1 and CDR2 from the germline V gene are SNHLY and FYNNEI. The CDR3 extends over 13 amino acids. The CDR3, as DNA: TGTGCCAGTAAAGAACAGGGGAACTATGGCTACACCTTC. This codes for CASKEQGNYGYTF. Filled out from reference TRBV2 and TRBJ1-2, the complete variable domain reads EPEVTQTPSHQVTQMGQEVILRCVPISNHLYFYWYRQILGQKVEFLVSFYNNEISEKSEIFDDQFSVERPDGSNFTLKIRSTKLEDSAMYFCASKEQGNYGYTFGSGTRLTVV.

The CDR3 reads CASSPLRTNEKLFF. In DNA form, the CDR3 reads TGTGCCAGCAGCCCTCTTCGGACTAATGAAAAACTGTTTTTT. This chain connects TRBV7-9 to TRBJ1-4; D call uncertain. With 5 bases removed from V and 2 bases from J, the gap between germline ends came to 9 bases. The CDR3 is 14 amino acids. The germline CDR1 and CDR2 sequences are SEHNR and FQNEAQ (reference sequence).

CDR3 residues: CASSPLRGVYNEQFF. The CDR3 nucleotides are TGTGCCAGCAGTCCCTTACGGGGGGTCTACAATGAGCAGTTCTTC. The rearrangement links TRBV28 to TRBJ2-1, with TRBD2 matching over 7 bases. The CDR3 has 15 amino acids. The germline V gene has CDR1 MDHEN and CDR2 SYDVKM. The V and J ends lost 5 bases and 3 bases, in that order; junction bases with no gene match: 7.

The J gene is TRBJ2-1, the V gene TRBV2; a weak D match, TRBD2 (5 bases). The germline gives CDR1 SNHLY, CDR2 FYNNEI. V dropped 7 bases and J dropped 9 bases, with 22 bases sitting between them. The CDR3 loop spans 15 amino acids. The CDR3 DNA follows: TGTGCCAGCACCCCAAAGACCTACGGGAATTCTGAGCAGTTCTTC. Translated, it gives CASTPKTYGNSEQFF.

The V call is TRBV6-5, the J call TRBJ2-7; TRBD1 agrees at 7 bases. The CDR3 spans 16 residues. V lost 1 base, J lost 7 bases, and 13 bases stayed unmatched. Germline assignment: CDR1 MNHEY and CDR2 SVGAGI. The CDR3 spells CASSYFPLTGSGEQYF. Written as DNA, the CDR3 is TGTGCCAGCAGTTACTTCCCTTTGACAGGGTCGGGGGAGCAGTACTTC.

V usage is TRBV10-2 and J usage is TRBJ2-5; tentative D call: TRBD2 (5 bases). Germline CDR1 and CDR2: WSHSY and SAAADI. The CDR3 sequence is 11 residues long. Trimming removed 8 bases from V and 4 bases from J, with 8 bases in between. The CDR3 DNA sequence: TGCGCCAGCGAGGGCCCAGAGACCCAGTACTTC. As protein: CASEGPETQYF.

This sequence joins TRBV30 and TRBJ1-2, with 8 nucleotides matching TRBD1. The CDR3 contains 14 residues. The germline gives CDR1 GTSNPN, CDR2 SVGIG (reference sequence). Unmatched junction bases numbered 7, after V lost 3 bases and J lost 4 bases. The CDR3 bases are TGTGCCTGGAGGCACAGGGGGGGATCCTATGGCTACACCTTC. Protein product: CAWRHRGGSYGYTF.

The chain has TRBV6-5 and TRBJ1-4; 7 bases match TRBD1. The CDR3 consists of 15 residues. V was pared by 7 bases and J by 3 bases, with 8 bases of the junction left unmatched. Germline CDR1 MNHEY, CDR2 SVGAGI. CDR3 bases: TGTGCCAGCACCACCTACAGGGGACCTAATGAAAAACTGTTTTTT. It is translated as CASTTYRGPNEKLFF.

The J gene is TRBJ2-5, the V gene TRBV9; 8 bases match TRBD2. After removal of 0 bases from V and 4 bases from J, the junction contained 2 bases not matched to a gene. CDR3 length: 14 amino acids. The germline gives CDR1 SGDLS, CDR2 YYNGEE. In DNA, the CDR3 is TGTGCCAGCAGCGTAGATGCGGGGGGAGAGACCCAGTACTTC. It translates to CASSVDAGGETQYF.

This chain connects TRBV30 to TRBJ1-2, with D tentatively TRBD1 (6 bases). Looked up from germline, CDR1 is GTSNPN and CDR2 is SVGIG (reference sequence). This CDR3 region has 14 residues. Trimming removed 2 bases from V and 4 bases from J, with 14 bases in between. CDR3 in DNA: TGTGCCTGGAGTCGGACAGTCCCGACCTATGGCTACACCTTC. Translated, it gives CAWSRTVPTYGYTF.

This chain uses TRBV6-6 with TRBJ2-1, with a weak D call TRBD1 (6 bases). Trimming cost V 5 bases and J 3 bases, with 11 bases left between them. Germline CDR1 MNHNY, CDR2 SVGAGI (reference sequence). CDR3 length: 14 amino acids. The CDR3 here is CASSPPGHYNEQFF. CDR3 coding DNA: TGTGCCAGCAGTCCGCCGGGACACTACAATGAGCAGTTCTTC.

This chain uses TRBV6-5 with TRBJ2-5; 11 nucleotides align to TRBD1. This CDR3 region has 14 residues. J was trimmed by 5 bases and V by 6 bases; bases with no gene match: 5. CDR1 MNHEY and CDR2 SVGAGI come from the germline V gene. The CDR3 sequence: CASRSDRGPETQYF. CDR3 sequence (DNA): TGTGCCAGCAGATCGGACAGGGGGCCGGAGACCCAGTACTTC.